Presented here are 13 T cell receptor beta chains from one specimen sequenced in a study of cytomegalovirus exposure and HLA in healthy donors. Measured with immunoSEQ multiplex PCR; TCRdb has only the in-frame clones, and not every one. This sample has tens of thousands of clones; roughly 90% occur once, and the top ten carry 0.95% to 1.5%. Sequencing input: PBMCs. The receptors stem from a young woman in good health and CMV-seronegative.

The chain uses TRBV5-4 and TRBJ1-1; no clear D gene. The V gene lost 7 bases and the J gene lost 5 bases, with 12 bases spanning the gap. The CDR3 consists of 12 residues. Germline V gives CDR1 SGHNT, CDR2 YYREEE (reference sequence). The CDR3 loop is CASHTPGTEAFF. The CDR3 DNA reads TGTGCCAGCCATACCCCGGGTACTGAAGCTTTCTTT. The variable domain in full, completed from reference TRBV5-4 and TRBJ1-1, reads ETGVTQSPTHLIKTRGQQVTLRCSSQSGHNTVSWYQQALGQGPQFIFQYYREEENGRGNFPPRFSGLQFPNYSSELNVNALELDDSALYLCASHTPGTEAFFGQGTRLTVV.

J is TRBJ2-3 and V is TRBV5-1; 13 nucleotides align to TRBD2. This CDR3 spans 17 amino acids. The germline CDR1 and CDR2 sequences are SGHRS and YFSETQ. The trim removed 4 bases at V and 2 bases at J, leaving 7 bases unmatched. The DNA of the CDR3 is TGCGCCAGCAGCCAGGGACTAGCGGGGCCATTCACAGATACGCAGTATTTT. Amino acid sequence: CASSQGLAGPFTDTQYF.

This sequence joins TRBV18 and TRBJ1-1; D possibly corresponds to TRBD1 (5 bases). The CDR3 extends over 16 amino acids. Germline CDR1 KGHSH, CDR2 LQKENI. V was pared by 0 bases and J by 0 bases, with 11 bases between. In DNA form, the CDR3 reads TGTGCCAGCTCACCACCGGGGGGGATGATGAACACTGAAGCTTTCTTT. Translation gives CASSPPGGMMNTEAFF.

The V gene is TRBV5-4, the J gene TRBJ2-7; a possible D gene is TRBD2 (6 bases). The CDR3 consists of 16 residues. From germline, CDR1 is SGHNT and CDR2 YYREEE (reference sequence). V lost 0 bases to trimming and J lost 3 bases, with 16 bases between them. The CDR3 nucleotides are TGTGCCAGCAGCTTGGGGTCCGGGGGATTTCTCTACGAGCAGTACTTC. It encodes CASSLGSGGFLYEQYF.

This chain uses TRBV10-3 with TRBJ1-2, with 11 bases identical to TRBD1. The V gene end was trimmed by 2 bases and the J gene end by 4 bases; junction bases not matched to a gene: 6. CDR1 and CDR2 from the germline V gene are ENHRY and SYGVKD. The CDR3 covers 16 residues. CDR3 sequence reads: CAISEGQGAPPYGYTF. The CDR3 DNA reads TGTGCCATCAGTGAGGGACAGGGGGCTCCCCCCTATGGCTACACCTTC.

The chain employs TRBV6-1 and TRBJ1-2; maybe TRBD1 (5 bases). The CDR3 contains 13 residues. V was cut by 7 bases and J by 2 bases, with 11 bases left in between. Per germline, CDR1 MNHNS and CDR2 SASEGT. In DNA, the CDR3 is TGTGCCAGCAACCTGGGACTGAACTATGGCTACACCTTC. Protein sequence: CASNLGLNYGYTF.

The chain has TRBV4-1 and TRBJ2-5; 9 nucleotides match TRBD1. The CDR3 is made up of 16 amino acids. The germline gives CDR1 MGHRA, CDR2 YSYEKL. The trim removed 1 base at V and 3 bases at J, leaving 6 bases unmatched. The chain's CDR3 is CASSQVVTGGKETQYF. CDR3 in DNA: TGCGCCAGCAGCCAAGTCGTCACAGGGGGCAAAGAGACCCAGTACTTC.

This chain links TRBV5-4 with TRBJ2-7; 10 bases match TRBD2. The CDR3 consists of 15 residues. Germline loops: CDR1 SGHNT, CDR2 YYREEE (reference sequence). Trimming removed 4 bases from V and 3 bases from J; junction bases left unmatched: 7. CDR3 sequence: CASSRIAGGIYEQYF. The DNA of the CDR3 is TGTGCCAGCAGCCGTATAGCGGGAGGAATCTACGAGCAGTACTTC.

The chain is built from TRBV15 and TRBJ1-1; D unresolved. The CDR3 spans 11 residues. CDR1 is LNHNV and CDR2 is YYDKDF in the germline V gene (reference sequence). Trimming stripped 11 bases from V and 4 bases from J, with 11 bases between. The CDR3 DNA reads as TGTGCCGGAGGTTCTTTCACTGAAGCTTTCTTT. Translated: CAGGSFTEAFF.

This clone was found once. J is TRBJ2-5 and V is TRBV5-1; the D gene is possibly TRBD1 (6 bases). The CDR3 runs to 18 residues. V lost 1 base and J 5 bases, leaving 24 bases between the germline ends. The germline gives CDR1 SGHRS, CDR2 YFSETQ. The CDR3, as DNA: TGCGCCAGCAGCTTGTTGTCTGTTGGGGGCGGAGGTGGGGAGACCCAGTACTTC. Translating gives CASSLLSVGGGGGETQYF.

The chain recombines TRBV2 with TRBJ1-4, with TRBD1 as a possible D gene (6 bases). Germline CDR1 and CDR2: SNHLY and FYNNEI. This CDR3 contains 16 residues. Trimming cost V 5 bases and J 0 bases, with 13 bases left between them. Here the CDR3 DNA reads TGTGCCAGCAGTTCGAATAAGGGGGCAACTAATGAAAAACTGTTTTTT. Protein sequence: CASSSNKGATNEKLFF.

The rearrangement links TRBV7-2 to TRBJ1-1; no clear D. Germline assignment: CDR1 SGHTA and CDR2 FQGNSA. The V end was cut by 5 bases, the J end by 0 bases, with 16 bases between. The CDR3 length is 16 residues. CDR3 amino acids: CASSPRAGYMNTEAFF. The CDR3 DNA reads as TGTGCCAGCAGCCCTAGGGCGGGTTACATGAACACTGAAGCTTTCTTT.

CDR3 amino acids: CASSIDKFAGGRPQYF. CDR3 nucleotide sequence: TGTGCCAGTAGTATAGATAAGTTCGCGGGGGGGCGGCCCCAGTACTTC. The V gene is TRBV19, the J gene TRBJ2-5; 9 nucleotides agree with TRBD2. V trimming: 0 bases; J trimming: 9 bases; junction bases outside the gene matches: 11. The CDR3 extends over 16 amino acids. The V gene's germline CDR1 is LNHDA and CDR2 SQIVND (reference sequence).